A selection of T cell receptor beta chains follows, all from one sample in a study of T cell responses to AZD1222 COVID-19 vaccine. The protocol was immunoSEQ multiplex PCR, while the TCRdb copy is restricted to in-frame clones and leaves out a portion. The top ten hold around 0.57% of the sample, which has hundreds of thousands of clones, 90% to 95% seen once. The input for sequencing was peripheral blood, taken 28 days after the second AZD1222 dose. All receptors derive from an adult who received the AZD1222 COVID-19 vaccine. CDR3s include the opening cysteine and the closing phenylalanine or tryptophan. The order of the fields is V gene, D gene, J gene, CDR3 length, clone size, CDR3 protein, CDR3 DNA. D genes are given only for firm matches. Size is omitted from some rows. Given values are once, few, many or a class for expanded clones.

v_call: TRBV10-3
d_call: .
j_call: TRBJ1-3
cdr3_length: 14
clone_size: .
cdr3_aa: CAIKGQNSGNTIYF
cdr3_nt: TGTGCCATCAAAGGCCAGAACTCTGGAAACACCATATATTTT

v_call: TRBV2
d_call: .
j_call: TRBJ1-1
cdr3_length: 14
clone_size: .
cdr3_aa: CASSELPRSTEAFF
cdr3_nt: TGTGCCAGCAGTGAACTCCCCCGTTCCACTGAAGCTTTCTTT

v_call: TRBV19
d_call: TRBD1
j_call: TRBJ1-1
cdr3_length: 12
clone_size: .
cdr3_aa: CASRTGGTEAFF
cdr3_nt: TGTGCCAGTAGGACAGGGGGCACTGAAGCTTTCTTT

v_call: TRBV19
d_call: .
j_call: TRBJ1-1
cdr3_length: 13
clone_size: .
cdr3_aa: CASSIGAGHEAFF
cdr3_nt: TGTGCCAGTAGTATCGGGGCAGGCCATGAAGCTTTCTTT

v_call: TRBV7-8
d_call: TRBD1
j_call: TRBJ1-2
cdr3_length: 14
clone_size: .
cdr3_aa: CASSLGRGSYGYTF
cdr3_nt: TGTGCCAGCAGCTTAGGCAGGGGGAGCTATGGCTACACCTTC

v_call: TRBV2
d_call: TRBD2
j_call: TRBJ2-5
cdr3_length: 16
clone_size: .
cdr3_aa: CASAGLAGEYQETQYF
cdr3_nt: TGTGCCAGCGCCGGCCTAGCGGGGGAGTACCAAGAGACCCAGTACTTC

v_call: TRBV11-1
d_call: TRBD2
j_call: TRBJ2-2
cdr3_length: 15
clone_size: .
cdr3_aa: CASSPLSGRARELFF
cdr3_nt: TGTGCCAGCAGCCCACTTAGCGGGAGGGCCAGGGAGCTGTTTTTT

v_call: TRBV3-1/TRBV3-2
d_call: .
j_call: TRBJ2-4
cdr3_length: 16
clone_size: .
cdr3_aa: CASARVQNVRKNIQYF
cdr3_nt: TGTGCCAGCGCCAGGGTTCAAAATGTTCGCAAAAACATTCAGTACTTC

v_call: TRBV29-1
d_call: .
j_call: TRBJ2-7
cdr3_length: 12
clone_size: .
cdr3_aa: CSGGGGGYEQYF
cdr3_nt: TGCAGTGGGGGAGGAGGGGGATACGAGCAGTACTTC

v_call: TRBV24-1
d_call: .
j_call: TRBJ2-1
cdr3_length: 13
clone_size: .
cdr3_aa: CATSDPSFHEQFF
cdr3_nt: TGTGCCACCAGTGACCCCAGTTTCCATGAGCAGTTCTTC

v_call: TRBV28
d_call: .
j_call: TRBJ1-1
cdr3_length: 11
clone_size: .
cdr3_aa: CASTLATKAFF
cdr3_nt: TGTGCCAGCACCCTCGCCACCAAAGCTTTCTTT

v_call: TRBV27
d_call: .
j_call: TRBJ2-2
cdr3_length: 14
clone_size: .
cdr3_aa: CASSGVGSAGELFF
cdr3_nt: TGTGCCAGCAGCGGTGTCGGTTCTGCCGGGGAGCTGTTTTTT

v_call: TRBV27
d_call: .
j_call: TRBJ2-2
cdr3_length: 15
clone_size: .
cdr3_aa: CASSLLYLANGELFF
cdr3_nt: TGTGCCAGCAGTTTATTGTACCTGGCGAACGGGGAGCTGTTTTTT

v_call: TRBV28
d_call: .
j_call: TRBJ1-1
cdr3_length: 16
clone_size: .
cdr3_aa: CASSFDPRGRNTEAFF
cdr3_nt: TGTGCCAGCAGTTTTGACCCAAGGGGGAGGAACACTGAAGCTTTCTTT

v_call: TRBV28
d_call: .
j_call: TRBJ1-6
cdr3_length: 14
clone_size: .
cdr3_aa: CASSGARVGSPLHF
cdr3_nt: TGTGCCAGCAGTGGGGCGAGGGTAGGGTCACCCCTCCACTTT

v_call: TRBV18
d_call: TRBD2
j_call: TRBJ2-7
cdr3_length: 15
clone_size: once
cdr3_aa: CASTKTAGGAYEQYF
cdr3_nt: TGTGCCAGCACGAAGACGGCGGGGGGCGCCTACGAGCAGTACTTC

v_call: TRBV2
d_call: .
j_call: TRBJ2-7
cdr3_length: 10
clone_size: .
cdr3_aa: CASMGGEQYF
cdr3_nt: TGTGCCAGCATGGGGGGCGAGCAGTACTTC

v_call: TRBV5-1
d_call: .
j_call: TRBJ2-2
cdr3_length: 11
clone_size: .
cdr3_aa: CASSAPGELFF
cdr3_nt: TGCGCCAGCAGCGCCCCCGGGGAGCTGTTTTTT

v_call: TRBV2
d_call: .
j_call: TRBJ1-5
cdr3_length: 15
clone_size: .
cdr3_aa: CASSAREDSNQPQHF
cdr3_nt: TGTGCCAGCAGTGCCAGGGAGGATAGCAATCAGCCCCAGCATTTT

v_call: TRBV6-5
d_call: .
j_call: TRBJ2-1
cdr3_length: 13
clone_size: once
cdr3_aa: CASSYGADNEQFF
cdr3_nt: TGTGCCAGCAGTTACGGGGCCGACAATGAGCAGTTCTTC

v_call: TRBV19
d_call: .
j_call: TRBJ2-1
cdr3_length: 11
clone_size: .
cdr3_aa: CASSIRGEQFF
cdr3_nt: TGTGCCAGTAGTATAAGGGGGGAGCAGTTCTTC

v_call: TRBV19
d_call: .
j_call: TRBJ2-2
cdr3_length: 15
clone_size: .
cdr3_aa: CASSEHPSITGELFF
cdr3_nt: TGTGCCAGTAGTGAGCACCCTAGTATCACCGGGGAGCTGTTTTTT

v_call: TRBV27
d_call: .
j_call: TRBJ1-3
cdr3_length: 15
clone_size: .
cdr3_aa: CASSYDSSSGNTIYF
cdr3_nt: TGTGCCAGCTCCTACGACTCCAGCTCTGGAAACACCATATATTTT

v_call: TRBV6-1
d_call: .
j_call: TRBJ1-4
cdr3_length: 12
clone_size: .
cdr3_aa: CASSERGEKLFF
cdr3_nt: TGTGCCAGCAGTGAAAGGGGGGAAAAACTGTTTTTT

v_call: TRBV10-3
d_call: .
j_call: TRBJ2-2
cdr3_length: 15
clone_size: few
cdr3_aa: CAISESSSSHGELFF
cdr3_nt: TGTGCCATCAGTGAGTCAAGTAGTAGTCACGGGGAGCTGTTTTTT

v_call: TRBV11-2
d_call: TRBD2
j_call: TRBJ2-5
cdr3_length: 16
clone_size: .
cdr3_aa: CASSYRLAGARETQYF
cdr3_nt: TGTGCCAGCAGCTACCGACTAGCGGGAGCCCGCGAGACCCAGTACTTC

v_call: TRBV3-1/TRBV3-2
d_call: .
j_call: TRBJ1-2
cdr3_length: 16
clone_size: .
cdr3_aa: CASSPALGTSGRGYTF
cdr3_nt: TGTGCCAGCAGCCCAGCCTTAGGCACCTCAGGACGAGGCTACACCTTC

v_call: TRBV27
d_call: .
j_call: TRBJ1-1
cdr3_length: 17
clone_size: .
cdr3_aa: CASSLRGQGFGDTEAFF
cdr3_nt: TGTGCCAGCAGTCTCAGGGGCCAGGGGTTTGGGGACACTGAAGCTTTCTTT

v_call: TRBV5-1
d_call: TRBD1
j_call: TRBJ1-6
cdr3_length: 15
clone_size: .
cdr3_aa: CASSQSTGGNSPLHF
cdr3_nt: TGCGCCAGCAGCCAGAGCACAGGGGGCAATTCACCCCTCCACTTT

v_call: TRBV10-3
d_call: .
j_call: TRBJ1-1
cdr3_length: 17
clone_size: .
cdr3_aa: CAISEGRAGELNTEAFF
cdr3_nt: TGTGCCATCAGCGAGGGACGGGCAGGGGAGCTGAACACTGAAGCTTTCTTT

v_call: TRBV3-1/TRBV3-2
d_call: .
j_call: TRBJ2-1
cdr3_length: 15
clone_size: .
cdr3_aa: CASSRATVSYNEQFF
cdr3_nt: TGTGCCAGCAGCCGGGCTACCGTATCCTACAATGAGCAGTTCTTC

v_call: TRBV24-1
d_call: .
j_call: TRBJ1-2
cdr3_length: 16
clone_size: .
cdr3_aa: CATSTGEEGTNYGYTF
cdr3_nt: TGTGCCACCAGCACTGGGGAGGAGGGAACTAACTATGGCTACACCTTC

v_call: TRBV29-1
d_call: .
j_call: TRBJ2-7
cdr3_length: 14
clone_size: .
cdr3_aa: CSARDFRSPWQQYF
cdr3_nt: TGCAGCGCCCGGGACTTCCGATCTCCTTGGCAGCAGTACTTC

v_call: TRBV9
d_call: TRBD2
j_call: TRBJ2-7
cdr3_length: 15
clone_size: .
cdr3_aa: CASSPGTSGGYEQYF
cdr3_nt: TGTGCCAGCAGCCCCGGGACTAGCGGGGGTTACGAGCAGTACTTC

v_call: TRBV5-4
d_call: .
j_call: TRBJ2-1
cdr3_length: 15
clone_size: .
cdr3_aa: CASSLYGGRGNEQFF
cdr3_nt: TGTGCCAGCAGCCTCTACGGGGGCCGGGGGAATGAGCAGTTCTTC

v_call: TRBV6-2/TRBV6-3
d_call: .
j_call: TRBJ2-1
cdr3_length: 12
clone_size: .
cdr3_aa: CASSSRDTPEFF
cdr3_nt: TGTGCCAGCAGTTCCCGGGACACCCCGGAGTTCTTC

v_call: TRBV10-2
d_call: .
j_call: TRBJ2-1
cdr3_length: 14
clone_size: .
cdr3_aa: CASSDTASPNEQFF
cdr3_nt: TGCGCCAGCAGTGACACAGCGAGCCCCAATGAGCAGTTCTTC

v_call: TRBV4-1
d_call: .
j_call: TRBJ2-7
cdr3_length: 20
clone_size: .
cdr3_aa: CASSQERGNPTGKVTYEQYF
cdr3_nt: TGCGCCAGCAGCCAAGAAAGGGGCAATCCTACAGGGAAAGTCACCTACGAGCAGTACTTC

v_call: TRBV28
d_call: TRBD1
j_call: TRBJ2-2
cdr3_length: 16
clone_size: .
cdr3_aa: CASSLLTGARTGELFF
cdr3_nt: TGTGCCAGCAGTTTACTAACAGGGGCGCGCACCGGGGAGCTGTTTTTT

v_call: TRBV3-1/TRBV3-2
d_call: .
j_call: TRBJ2-2
cdr3_length: 14
clone_size: once
cdr3_aa: CASSPTGGVGELFF
cdr3_nt: TGTGCCAGCAGCCCCACAGGGGGGGTCGGGGAGCTGTTTTTT

v_call: TRBV5-1
d_call: TRBD1
j_call: TRBJ1-2
cdr3_length: 15
clone_size: .
cdr3_aa: CASSPGTGGFYGYTF
cdr3_nt: TGCGCCAGCAGCCCCGGGACAGGGGGCTTCTATGGCTACACCTTC

v_call: TRBV18
d_call: .
j_call: TRBJ2-7
cdr3_length: 14
clone_size: .
cdr3_aa: CASSRDTESYEQYF
cdr3_nt: TGTGCCAGCTCACGGGACACCGAATCCTACGAGCAGTACTTC

v_call: TRBV6-5
d_call: .
j_call: TRBJ2-2
cdr3_length: 12
clone_size: .
cdr3_aa: CASRRGIGELFF
cdr3_nt: TGTGCCAGCAGACGCGGGATCGGGGAGCTGTTTTTT

v_call: TRBV5-1
d_call: .
j_call: TRBJ2-1
cdr3_length: 14
clone_size: .
cdr3_aa: CASSLVSIVDEQFF
cdr3_nt: TGCGCCAGCAGCTTAGTTAGCATTGTGGATGAGCAGTTCTTC

v_call: TRBV6-5
d_call: .
j_call: TRBJ1-2
cdr3_length: 12
clone_size: once
cdr3_aa: CASRAGKGGYTF
cdr3_nt: TGTGCCAGCAGGGCAGGGAAGGGCGGCTACACCTTC

v_call: TRBV7-2
d_call: TRBD1
j_call: TRBJ1-5
cdr3_length: 14
clone_size: .
cdr3_aa: CASSFYRGHQPQHF
cdr3_nt: TGTGCCAGCAGCTTTTACAGGGGGCATCAGCCCCAGCATTTT

v_call: TRBV9
d_call: .
j_call: TRBJ2-1
cdr3_length: 15
clone_size: .
cdr3_aa: CASSVERVGSNEQFF
cdr3_nt: TGTGCCAGCAGCGTAGAAAGGGTGGGAAGCAATGAGCAGTTCTTC

v_call: TRBV7-3
d_call: .
j_call: TRBJ2-2
cdr3_length: 12
clone_size: .
cdr3_aa: CASSPHRGELFF
cdr3_nt: TGTGCCAGCAGCCCGCACCGAGGGGAGCTGTTTTTT

v_call: TRBV6-2/TRBV6-3
d_call: TRBD1
j_call: TRBJ1-5
cdr3_length: 15
clone_size: .
cdr3_aa: CASSNRQGRDSPQHF
cdr3_nt: TGTGCCAGCAGTAATCGACAGGGTCGAGATTCGCCCCAGCATTTT

v_call: TRBV28
d_call: .
j_call: TRBJ1-1
cdr3_length: 11
clone_size: .
cdr3_aa: CASSWDTEAFF
cdr3_nt: TGTGCCAGCAGTTGGGACACTGAAGCTTTCTTT

v_call: TRBV21-1
d_call: .
j_call: TRBJ2-3
cdr3_length: 16
clone_size: .
cdr3_aa: CASSKTSGGDTDTQYF
cdr3_nt: TGTGCCAGCAGCAAGACTAGCGGGGGAGACACAGATACGCAGTATTTT

v_call: TRBV19
d_call: .
j_call: TRBJ2-4
cdr3_length: 12
clone_size: .
cdr3_aa: CASSRGGSIQYF
cdr3_nt: TGTGCCAGTAGTAGAGGGGGAAGCATTCAGTACTTC

v_call: TRBV5-6
d_call: .
j_call: TRBJ1-2
cdr3_length: 11
clone_size: once
cdr3_aa: CASRLLGGYTF
cdr3_nt: TGTGCCAGCAGACTACTCGGGGGCTACACCTTC